This T cell receptor beta chain appears in the sequencing data of a study of monozygotic twins with inflammatory bowel disease. Germline V CDR1 and CDR2: KGHSH, LQKENI. This CDR3 is built from 13 residues. TCRdb re-called the 5' RACE reads; one entry per CDR3 protein, DNA not given. The sample totals approximately 100,000 distinct CDR3 sequences. This sequence originates from a human donor with ulcerative colitis or Crohn's disease, or a healthy co-twin of an affected twin (not recorded which). The chain carries TRBV18 and TRBJ1-5; without DNA, the TCRdb call of TRBD1 cannot be checked. The sample was blood. CDR3 region: CASSPPRGQPQHF.